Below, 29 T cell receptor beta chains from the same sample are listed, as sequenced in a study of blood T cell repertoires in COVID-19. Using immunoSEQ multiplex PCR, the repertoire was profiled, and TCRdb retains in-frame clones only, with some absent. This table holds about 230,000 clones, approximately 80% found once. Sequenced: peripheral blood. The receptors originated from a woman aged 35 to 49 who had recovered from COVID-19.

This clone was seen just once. The chain's CDR3 is CASSQTSASTDTQYF. The CDR3 DNA reads TGTGCCAGCAGCCAAACTAGCGCTAGCACAGATACGCAGTATTTT. The chain carries TRBV6-5 and TRBJ2-3; 7 bases map to TRBD2. Germline V gives CDR1 MNHEY, CDR2 SVGAGI. V gave up 6 bases and J gave up 0 bases; unmatched junction bases: 6. The CDR3 length is 15 residues.

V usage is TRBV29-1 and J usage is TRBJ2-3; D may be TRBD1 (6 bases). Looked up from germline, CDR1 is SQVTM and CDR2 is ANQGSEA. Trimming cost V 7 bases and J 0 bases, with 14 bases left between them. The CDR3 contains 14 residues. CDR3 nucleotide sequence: TGCAGCGCCATTGGACAGATTAGCACAGATACGCAGTATTTT. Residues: CSAIGQISTDTQYF.

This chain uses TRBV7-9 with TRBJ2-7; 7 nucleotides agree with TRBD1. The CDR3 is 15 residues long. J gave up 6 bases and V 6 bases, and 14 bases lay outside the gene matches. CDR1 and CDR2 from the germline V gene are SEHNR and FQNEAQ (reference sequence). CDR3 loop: CASRARGPAKFEQYF. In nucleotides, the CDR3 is TGTGCCAGCAGGGCGAGGGGGCCGGCGAAGTTCGAGCAGTACTTC.

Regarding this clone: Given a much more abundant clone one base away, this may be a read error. For the CDR3, the DNA is TGTGCCAGCAGCTTTTCAGGGAACACTGAAGCTTTCTTT. Amino acid sequence: CASSFSGNTEAFF. The chain is built from TRBV7-8 and TRBJ1-1; D unclear. V was trimmed by 3 bases and J by 1 base, leaving 6 bases between them. CDR3 length: 13 amino acids. The germline V gene has CDR1 SGHVS and CDR2 FQNEAQ.

CDR3 protein: CASKTSGGTDTQYF. CDR3 DNA: TGTGCCAGCAAGACTAGCGGAGGCACAGATACGCAGTATTTT. The rearrangement uses TRBV27 and TRBJ2-3, with TRBD2 matching 9 bases. This CDR3 comprises 14 residues. CDR1 is MNHEY, CDR2 SMNVEV, per germline (reference sequence). V was clipped by 7 bases and J by 1 base; unmatched bases: 3.

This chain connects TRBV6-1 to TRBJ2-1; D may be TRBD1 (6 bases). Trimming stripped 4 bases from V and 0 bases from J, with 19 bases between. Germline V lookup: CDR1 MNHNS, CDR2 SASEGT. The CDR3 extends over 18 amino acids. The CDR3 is CASSAQPPGQYSYNEQFF. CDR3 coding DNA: TGTGCCAGCAGTGCTCAACCTCCCGGACAGTACTCCTACAATGAGCAGTTCTTC.

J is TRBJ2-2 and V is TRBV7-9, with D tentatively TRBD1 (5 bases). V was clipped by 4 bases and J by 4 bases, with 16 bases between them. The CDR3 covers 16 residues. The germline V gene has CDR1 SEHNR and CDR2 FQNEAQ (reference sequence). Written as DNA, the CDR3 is TGTGCCAGCAGCTCGCTAGGGGATCTGAGCACCGGGGAGCTGTTTTTT. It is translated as CASSSLGDLSTGELFF.

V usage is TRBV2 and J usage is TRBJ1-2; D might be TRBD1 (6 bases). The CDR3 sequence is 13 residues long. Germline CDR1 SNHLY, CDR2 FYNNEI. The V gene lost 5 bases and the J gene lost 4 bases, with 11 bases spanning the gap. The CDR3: CASSLGAGYGYTF. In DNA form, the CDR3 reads TGTGCCAGCAGTTTGGGGGCGGGCTATGGCTACACCTTC.

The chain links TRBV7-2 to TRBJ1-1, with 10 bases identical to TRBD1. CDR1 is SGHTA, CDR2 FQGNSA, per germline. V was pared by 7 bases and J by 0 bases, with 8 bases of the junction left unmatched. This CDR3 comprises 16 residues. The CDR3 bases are TGTGCCAGCACGCCGGGACAGGGGCGTTTGAACACTGAAGCTTTCTTT. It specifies CASTPGQGRLNTEAFF. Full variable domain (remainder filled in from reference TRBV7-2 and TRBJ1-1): GAGVSQSPSNKVTEKGKDVELRCDPISGHTALYWYRQSLGQGLEFLIYFQGNSAPDKSGLPSDRFSAERTGGSVSTLTIQRTQQEDSAVYLCASTPGQGRLNTEAFFGQGTRLTVV.

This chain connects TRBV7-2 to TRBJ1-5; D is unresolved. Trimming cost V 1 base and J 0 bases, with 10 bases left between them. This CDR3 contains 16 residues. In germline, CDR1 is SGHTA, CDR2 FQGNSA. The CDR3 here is CASSLVGGSSNQPQHF. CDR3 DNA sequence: TGTGCCAGCAGCTTAGTCGGCGGCAGTAGCAATCAGCCCCAGCATTTT.

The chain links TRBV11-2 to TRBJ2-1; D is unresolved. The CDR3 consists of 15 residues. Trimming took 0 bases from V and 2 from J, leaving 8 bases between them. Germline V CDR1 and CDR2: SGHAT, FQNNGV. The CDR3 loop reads CASSLEYSTYNEQFF. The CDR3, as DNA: TGTGCCAGCAGCTTAGAGTACAGCACCTACAATGAGCAGTTCTTC. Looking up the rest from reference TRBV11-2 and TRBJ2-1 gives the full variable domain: EAGVAQSPRYKIIEKRQSVAFWCNPISGHATLYWYQQILGQGPKLLIQFQNNGVVDDSQLPKDRFSAERLKGVDSTLKIQPAKLEDSAVYLCASSLEYSTYNEQFFGPGTRLTVL.

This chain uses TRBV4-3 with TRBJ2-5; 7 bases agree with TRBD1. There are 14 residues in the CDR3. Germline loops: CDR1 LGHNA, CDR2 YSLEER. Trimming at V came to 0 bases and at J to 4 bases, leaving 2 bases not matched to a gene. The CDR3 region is CASSQDRGRETQYF. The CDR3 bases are TGCGCCAGCAGCCAAGACAGGGGGAGAGAGACCCAGTACTTC.

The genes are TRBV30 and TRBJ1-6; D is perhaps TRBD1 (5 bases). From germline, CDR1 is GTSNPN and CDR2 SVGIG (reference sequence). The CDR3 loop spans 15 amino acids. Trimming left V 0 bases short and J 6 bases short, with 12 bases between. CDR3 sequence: CAWSVSPGINSPLHF. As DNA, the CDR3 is TGTGCCTGGAGTGTATCCCCAGGGATTAATTCACCCCTCCACTTT.

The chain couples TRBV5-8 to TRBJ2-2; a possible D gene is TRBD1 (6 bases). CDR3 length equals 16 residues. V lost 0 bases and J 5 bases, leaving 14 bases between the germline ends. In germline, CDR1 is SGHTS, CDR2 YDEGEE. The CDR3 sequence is CASSLEAGVLTGELFF. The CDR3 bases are TGTGCCAGCAGCTTGGAGGCAGGGGTTCTTACCGGGGAGCTGTTTTTT.

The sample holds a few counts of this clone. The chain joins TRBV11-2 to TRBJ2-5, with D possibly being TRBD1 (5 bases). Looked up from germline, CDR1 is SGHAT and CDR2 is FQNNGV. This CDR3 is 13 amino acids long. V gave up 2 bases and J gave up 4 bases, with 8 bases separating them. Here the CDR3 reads CASSLFQGETQYF. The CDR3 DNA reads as TGTGCCAGCAGCTTATTTCAGGGAGAGACCCAGTACTTC. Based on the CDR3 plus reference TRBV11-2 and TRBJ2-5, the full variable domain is EAGVAQSPRYKIIEKRQSVAFWCNPISGHATLYWYQQILGQGPKLLIQFQNNGVVDDSQLPKDRFSAERLKGVDSTLKIQPAKLEDSAVYLCASSLFQGETQYFGPGTRLLVL.

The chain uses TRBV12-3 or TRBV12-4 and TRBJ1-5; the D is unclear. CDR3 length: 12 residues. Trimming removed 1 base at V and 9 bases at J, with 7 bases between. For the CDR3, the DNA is TGTGCCAGCAGTTTAGAGGGAGGGCCCCAGCATTTT. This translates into CASSLEGGPQHF.

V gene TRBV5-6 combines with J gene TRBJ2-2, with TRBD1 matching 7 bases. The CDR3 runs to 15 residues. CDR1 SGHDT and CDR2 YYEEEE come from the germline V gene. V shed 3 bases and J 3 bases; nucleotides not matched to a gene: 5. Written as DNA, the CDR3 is TGTGCCAGCAGCTCTAAGGGGGCATACACCGGGGAGCTGTTTTTT. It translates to CASSSKGAYTGELFF.

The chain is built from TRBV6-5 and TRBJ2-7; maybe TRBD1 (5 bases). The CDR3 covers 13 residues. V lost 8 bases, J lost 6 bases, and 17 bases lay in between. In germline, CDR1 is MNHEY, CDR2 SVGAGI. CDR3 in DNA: TGTGCCAGCTTAACGGCAGGGCATTTCGAGCAGTACTTC. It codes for CASLTAGHFEQYF.

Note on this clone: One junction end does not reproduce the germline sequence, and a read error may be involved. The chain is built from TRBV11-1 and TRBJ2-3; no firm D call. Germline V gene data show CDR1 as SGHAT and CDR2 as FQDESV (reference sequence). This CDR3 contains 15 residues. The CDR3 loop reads CANSLGFELTDTQYF. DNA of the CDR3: TGTGCCAACAGCTTAGGTTTTGAACTTACAGATACGCAGTATTTT.

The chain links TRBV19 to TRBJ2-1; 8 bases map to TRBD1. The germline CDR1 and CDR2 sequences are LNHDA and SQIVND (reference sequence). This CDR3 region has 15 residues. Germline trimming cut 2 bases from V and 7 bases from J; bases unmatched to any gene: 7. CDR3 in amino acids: CASSINGQGFNEQFF. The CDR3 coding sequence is TGTGCCAGTAGTATAAATGGACAGGGTTTTAATGAGCAGTTCTTC.

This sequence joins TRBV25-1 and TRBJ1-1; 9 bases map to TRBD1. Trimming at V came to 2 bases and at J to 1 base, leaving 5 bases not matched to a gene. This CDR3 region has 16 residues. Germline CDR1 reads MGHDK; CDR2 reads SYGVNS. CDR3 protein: CASSEGGTGTNTEAFF. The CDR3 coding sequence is TGTGCCAGCAGTGAAGGGGGGACAGGGACGAACACTGAAGCTTTCTTT.

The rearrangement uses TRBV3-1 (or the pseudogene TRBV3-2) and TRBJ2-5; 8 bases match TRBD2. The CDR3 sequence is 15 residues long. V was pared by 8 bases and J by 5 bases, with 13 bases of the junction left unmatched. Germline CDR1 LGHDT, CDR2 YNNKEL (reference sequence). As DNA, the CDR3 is TGTGCCAGCTCTAGCAGCGGGGGTTGGGTTGAGACCCAGTACTTC. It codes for CASSSSGGWVETQYF.

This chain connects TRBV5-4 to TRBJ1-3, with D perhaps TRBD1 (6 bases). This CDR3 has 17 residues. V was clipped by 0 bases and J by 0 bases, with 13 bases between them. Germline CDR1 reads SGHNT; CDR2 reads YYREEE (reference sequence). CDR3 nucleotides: TGTGCCAGCAGCTTGGGGGGGGGCAGAAGCTCTGGAAACACCATATATTTT. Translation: CASSLGGGRSSGNTIYF.

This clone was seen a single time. CDR3 amino acids: CASSPGGSEEKLFF. CDR3 coding DNA: TGTGCCAGCAGCCCGGGGGGGTCGGAGGAAAAACTGTTTTTT. This chain uses TRBV7-2 with TRBJ1-4, with D possibly TRBD1 on 5 matching bases. The CDR3 runs to 14 residues. With 5 bases removed from V and 8 bases from J, the gap between germline ends came to 15 bases. Germline loops: CDR1 SGHTA, CDR2 FQGNSA.

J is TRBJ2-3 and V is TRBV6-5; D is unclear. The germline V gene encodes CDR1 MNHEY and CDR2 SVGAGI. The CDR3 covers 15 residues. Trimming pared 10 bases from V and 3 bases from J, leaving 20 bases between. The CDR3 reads CANKEWPRQTDTQYF. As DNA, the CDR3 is TGTGCCAACAAAGAATGGCCAAGACAAACAGATACGCAGTATTTT.

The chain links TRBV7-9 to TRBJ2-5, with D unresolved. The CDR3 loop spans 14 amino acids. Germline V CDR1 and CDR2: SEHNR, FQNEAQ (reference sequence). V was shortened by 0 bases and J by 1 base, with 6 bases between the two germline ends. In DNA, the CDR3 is TGTGCCAGCAGCTTAGCTGCGAGCCAAGAGACCCAGTACTTC. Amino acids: CASSLAASQETQYF. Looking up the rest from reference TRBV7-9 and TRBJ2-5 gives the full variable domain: DTGVSQNPRHKITKRGQNVTFRCDPISEHNRLYWYRQTLGQGPEFLTYFQNEAQLEKSRLLSDRFSAERPKGSFSTLEIQRTEQGDSAMYLCASSLAASQETQYFGPGTRLLVL.

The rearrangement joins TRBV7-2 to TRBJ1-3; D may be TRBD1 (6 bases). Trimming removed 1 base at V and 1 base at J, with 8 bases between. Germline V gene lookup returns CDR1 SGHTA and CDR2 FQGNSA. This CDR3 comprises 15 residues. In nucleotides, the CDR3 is TGTGCCAGCAGCTTAGAAGGACAGTCTGGAAACACCATATATTTT. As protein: CASSLEGQSGNTIYF.

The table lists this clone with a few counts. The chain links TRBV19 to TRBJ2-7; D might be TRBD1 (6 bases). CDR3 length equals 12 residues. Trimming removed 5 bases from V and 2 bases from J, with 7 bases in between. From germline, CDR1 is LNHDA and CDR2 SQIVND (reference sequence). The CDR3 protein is CASSEGAYEQYF. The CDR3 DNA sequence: TGTGCCAGTAGTGAGGGGGCCTACGAGCAGTACTTC.

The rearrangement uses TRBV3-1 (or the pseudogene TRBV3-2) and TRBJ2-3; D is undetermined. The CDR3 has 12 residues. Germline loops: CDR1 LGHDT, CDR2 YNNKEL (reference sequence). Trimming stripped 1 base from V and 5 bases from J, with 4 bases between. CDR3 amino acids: CASSQVIDTQYF. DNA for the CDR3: TGTGCCAGCAGCCAAGTTATAGATACGCAGTATTTT.